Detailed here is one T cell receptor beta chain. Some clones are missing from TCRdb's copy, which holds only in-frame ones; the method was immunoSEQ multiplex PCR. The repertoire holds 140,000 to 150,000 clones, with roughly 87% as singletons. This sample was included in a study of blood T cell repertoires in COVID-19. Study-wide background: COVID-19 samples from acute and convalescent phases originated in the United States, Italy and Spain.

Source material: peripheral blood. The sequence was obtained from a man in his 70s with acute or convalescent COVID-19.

The CDR3 spells CATSRAGLAGNYNEQFF. The CDR3 coding sequence is TGTGCCACCAGCAGAGCGGGACTAGCGGGAAACTACAATGAGCAGTTCTTC. The rearrangement joins TRBV15 to TRBJ2-1, with 13 nucleotides matching TRBD2. The germline gives CDR1 LNHNV, CDR2 YYDKDF (reference sequence). The CDR3 has 17 amino acids. V shed 1 base, J shed 3 bases, and the junction held 3 bases outside the gene matches.